The 14 T cell receptor beta chains below all came from one sample that was sequenced in a study of shared clonotypes between healthy human individuals. Libraries were prepared by immunoSEQ multiplex PCR; TCRdb keeps only in-frame clonotypes and omits some of them. The sample lists roughly 1,800,000 clones, less than 95% occurring once. CD8 cells classed as naive were CD45RO-negative and positively selected for CCR7, excluding terminally differentiated effector memory CD45RA+ cells. Sequencing input: naive CD8+ T cells sorted from blood. The receptors derive from a man younger than 35 in good health.

The chain employs TRBV28 and TRBJ1-2; D remains unclear. CDR3 size: 13 residues. The V and J ends lost 2 bases and 6 bases respectively, with 10 bases between them. Germline V CDR1 and CDR2: MDHEN, SYDVKM. In DNA, the CDR3 is TGTGCCAGCAGTTTAGGTGGAATTAATGGCTACACCTTC. This sequence encodes CASSLGGINGYTF.

The CDR3, as DNA: TGTGCCAGTAGTAAAGGAGGGGGTAATCAGCCCCAGCATTTT. It yields the protein CASSKGGGNQPQHF. This chain joins TRBV19 and TRBJ1-5; TRBD1 might be the D (6 bases). The germline V and J ends were trimmed by 4 bases and 4 bases, with 11 bases remaining between them. This CDR3 spans 14 amino acids. CDR1 is LNHDA and CDR2 is SQIVND in the germline V gene (reference sequence).

This chain links TRBV6-5 with TRBJ1-1; 7 bases fit TRBD1. The trim removed 6 bases at V and 5 bases at J, leaving 9 bases unmatched. CDR3 length: 14 residues. In germline, CDR1 is MNHEY, CDR2 SVGAGI. This chain's CDR3 is CASSPGGGWTEAFF. The CDR3 region has the DNA TGTGCCAGCAGCCCAGGGGGGGGTTGGACTGAAGCTTTCTTT.

The chain uses TRBV6-5 and TRBJ2-7; weak D call: TRBD1 (6 bases). This CDR3 is built from 14 residues. V lost 5 bases, J lost 7 bases, and 18 bases lay in between. Per germline, CDR1 MNHEY and CDR2 SVGAGI. This chain's CDR3 is CASSPFWGLGEQYF. In DNA, the CDR3 is TGTGCCAGCAGTCCTTTTTGGGGGCTGGGTGAGCAGTACTTC.

The gene calls are TRBV2 and TRBJ1-5, with D tentatively TRBD1 (6 bases). Trimming left V 6 bases short and J 2 bases short, with 17 bases between. Germline CDR1 reads SNHLY; CDR2 reads FYNNEI. This CDR3 contains 16 residues. DNA of the CDR3: TGTGCCAGCAGCTTCACAGGGAGGGAAGGCAATCAGCCCCAGCATTTT. Translating it yields CASSFTGREGNQPQHF.

This rearrangement joins TRBV7-2 to TRBJ1-6; D is ambiguous. Trimming cost V 5 bases and J 1 base, with 15 bases left between them. The CDR3 extends over 17 amino acids. Germline V gives CDR1 SGHTA, CDR2 FQGNSA. CDR3 residues: CASSRTGIGSYNSPLHF. As DNA, the CDR3 is TGTGCCAGCAGCCGAACGGGAATTGGGTCCTATAATTCACCCCTCCACTTT.

This rearrangement joins TRBV7-3 to TRBJ2-7, with TRBD1 matching over 9 bases. CDR1 is SGHTA, CDR2 FQGTGA, per germline. V was clipped by 5 bases and J by 6 bases; unmatched bases: 8. The CDR3 has 14 amino acids. The CDR3 protein is CASSPTGQGSEQYF. CDR3 nucleotide sequence: TGTGCCAGCAGCCCCACGGGACAGGGAAGCGAGCAGTACTTC.

The J gene is TRBJ1-4, the V gene TRBV6-6; D unresolved. The CDR3 contains 14 residues. V was pared by 7 bases and J by 6 bases, with 15 bases between. Germline V gene sequence: CDR1 MNHNY, CDR2 SVGAGI (reference sequence). The CDR3 DNA follows: TGTGCCAGCACCCTTCGGAACCGGGATGAAAAACTGTTTTTT. Protein: CASTLRNRDEKLFF.

This clone was seen a single time. J is TRBJ2-1 and V is TRBV7-2, with TRBD2 as a possible D gene (6 bases). The CDR3 has 15 amino acids. Trimming pared 5 bases from V and 4 bases from J, leaving 15 bases between. The germline V gene encodes CDR1 SGHTA and CDR2 FQGNSA. The CDR3 spells CASSLSLGLYNEQFF. The CDR3 nucleotides read TGTGCCAGCAGCCTGTCGTTGGGACTTTACAATGAGCAGTTCTTC.

This chain links TRBV6-5 with TRBJ1-4, with 9 bases aligning to TRBD1. Losses at the gene ends were 1 base for V and 10 bases for J; bases not matched to a gene: 4. CDR1 is MNHEY, CDR2 SVGAGI, per germline. CDR3 length: 14 residues. Here the CDR3 reads CASSYFRQGGKLFF. The CDR3 DNA reads TGTGCCAGCAGTTACTTTAGACAGGGGGGAAAACTGTTTTTT.

This chain uses TRBV15 with TRBJ2-7; weak D call: TRBD2 (5 bases). The CDR3 extends over 12 amino acids. V lost 0 bases and J lost 6, with 6 bases in between. Germline V CDR1 and CDR2: LNHNV, YYDKDF (reference sequence). CDR3 in amino acids: CATSRDRGEQYF. The CDR3 region has the DNA TGTGCCACCAGCAGAGACCGGGGCGAGCAGTACTTC.

Note on this clone: Other DNA sequences within the sample encode an identical CDR3. The rearrangement links TRBV6-6 to TRBJ2-3; D is possibly TRBD2 (6 bases). The CDR3 consists of 13 residues. Germline CDR1 is MNHNY and CDR2 is SVGAGI (reference sequence). The V and J ends lost 3 bases and 4 bases respectively, with 8 bases between them. The CDR3 region is CASSYSGADTQYF. CDR3 in DNA: TGTGCCAGCAGTTATTCGGGGGCAGATACGCAGTATTTT.

The chain combines TRBV27 with TRBJ2-7; D unclear. CDR1 MNHEY and CDR2 SMNVEV come from the germline V gene (reference sequence). CDR3 length: 13 amino acids. V was trimmed by 4 bases and J by 4 bases, leaving 11 bases between them. The chain's CDR3 is CASSSFRNYEQYF. CDR3 sequence (DNA): TGTGCCAGCAGTTCCTTTCGGAATTACGAGCAGTACTTC.

This clone was detected once. The sample has other DNA sequences that encode this CDR3 too. This chain connects TRBV10-3 to TRBJ1-1; D gene unclear. The germline V gene has CDR1 ENHRY and CDR2 SYGVKD. The CDR3 covers 14 residues. Trimming took 3 bases from V and 1 from J, leaving 9 bases between them. This CDR3 is CAISESAGNTEAFF. In DNA, the CDR3 is TGTGCCATCAGTGAATCGGCAGGGAACACTGAAGCTTTCTTT.